This T cell receptor (beta chain) stems from a study of CD8+ T cells in alopecia areata. Regarding the study as a whole: Relative to normal scalp, lesional scalp, especially alopecia totalis/universalis, showed higher clonality. Many expanded lesional clones persisted in scalp and blood during tofacitinib treatment. TCR sharing was clearer in mice than between patients, perhaps partly owing to patient HLA diversity.

RNA was isolated and reverse transcribed to cDNA, the sequencing template. This table comes from immunoSEQ multiplex PCR, and its TCRdb copy is limited to in-frame clones, with some not included. The table includes more than 85,000 clones, approximately 60% detected once. With respect to this clone: Its antigen remains unidentified.

Documented treatment: oral pan-JAK inhibitor, 5-10 mg twice daily. Researchers took lesional scalp punch biopsies and peripheral blood from people who were alopecia areata patients. Germline V gene lookup returns CDR1 GTSNPN and CDR2 SVGIG (reference sequence). CDR3 length: 14 amino acids. Trimming at V came to 4 bases and at J to 3 bases, leaving 7 bases not matched to a gene. The J gene is TRBJ1-2, the V gene TRBV30, with 8 positions matching TRBD1. The sequenced sample was CD8+ T cells sorted from blood, obtained at week 4, from a patient treated with tofacitinib. The TCR sequence derives from a human donor with alopecia areata. The CDR3 nucleotides are TGTGCCTGGACCGCCTCAGGGGGCGACTATGGCTACACCTTC. Protein: CAWTASGGDYGYTF. Using reference TRBV30 and TRBJ1-2 for the parts outside the CDR3, the full variable domain is SQTIHQWPATLVQPVGSPLSLECTVEGTSNPNLYWYRQAAGRGLQLLFYSVGIGQISSEVPQNLSASRPQDRQFILSSKKLLLSDSGFYLCAWTASGGDYGYTFGSGTRLTVV.